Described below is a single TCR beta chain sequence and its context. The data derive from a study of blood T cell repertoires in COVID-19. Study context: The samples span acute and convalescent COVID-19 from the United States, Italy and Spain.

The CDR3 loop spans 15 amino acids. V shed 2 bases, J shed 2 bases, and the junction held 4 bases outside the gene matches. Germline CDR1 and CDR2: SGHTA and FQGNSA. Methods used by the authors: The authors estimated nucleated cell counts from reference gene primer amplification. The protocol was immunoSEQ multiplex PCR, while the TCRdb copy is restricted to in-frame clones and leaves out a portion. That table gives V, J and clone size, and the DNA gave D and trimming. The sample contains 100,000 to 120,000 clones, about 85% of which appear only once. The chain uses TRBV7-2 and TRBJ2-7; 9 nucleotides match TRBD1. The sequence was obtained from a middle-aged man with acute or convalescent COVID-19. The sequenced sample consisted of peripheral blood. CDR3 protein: CASSLWTGEAYEQYF. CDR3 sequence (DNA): TGTGCCAGCAGCTTATGGACAGGGGAGGCCTACGAGCAGTACTTC.